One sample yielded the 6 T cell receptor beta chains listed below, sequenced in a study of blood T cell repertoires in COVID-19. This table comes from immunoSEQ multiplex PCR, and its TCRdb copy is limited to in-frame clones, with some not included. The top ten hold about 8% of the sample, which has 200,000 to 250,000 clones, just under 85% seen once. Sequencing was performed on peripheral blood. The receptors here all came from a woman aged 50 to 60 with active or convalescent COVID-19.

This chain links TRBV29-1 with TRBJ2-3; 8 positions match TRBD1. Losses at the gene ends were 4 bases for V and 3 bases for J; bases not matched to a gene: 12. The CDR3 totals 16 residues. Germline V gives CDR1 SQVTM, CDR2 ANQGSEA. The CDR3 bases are TGCAGCGTTGCTAAGCTTCGGGACAGGAGAACAGATACGCAGTATTTT. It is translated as CSVAKLRDRRTDTQYF.

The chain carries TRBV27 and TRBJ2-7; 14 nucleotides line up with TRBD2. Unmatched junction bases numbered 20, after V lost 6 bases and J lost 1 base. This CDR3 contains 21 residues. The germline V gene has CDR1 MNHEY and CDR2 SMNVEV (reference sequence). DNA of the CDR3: TGTGCCAGCAGCCGGGGGACCGGACTAGCGGGGGGCCGCAACCAATCCTACGAGCAGTACGTC. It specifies CASSRGTGLAGGRNQSYEQYV.

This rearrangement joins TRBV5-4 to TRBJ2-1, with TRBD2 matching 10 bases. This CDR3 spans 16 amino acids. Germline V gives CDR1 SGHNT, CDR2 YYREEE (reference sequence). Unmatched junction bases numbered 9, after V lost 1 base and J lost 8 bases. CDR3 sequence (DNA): TGTGCCAGCAGCTTGTGGACTAGCGGTCTGGGGGATGAGCAGTTCTTC. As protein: CASSLWTSGLGDEQFF.

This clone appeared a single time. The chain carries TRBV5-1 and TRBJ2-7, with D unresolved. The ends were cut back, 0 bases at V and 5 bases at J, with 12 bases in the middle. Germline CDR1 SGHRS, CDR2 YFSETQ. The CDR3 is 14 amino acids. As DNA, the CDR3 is TGCGCCAGCAGCTTGGCCTCTCAGGCCCACGAGCAGTACTTC. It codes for CASSLASQAHEQYF.

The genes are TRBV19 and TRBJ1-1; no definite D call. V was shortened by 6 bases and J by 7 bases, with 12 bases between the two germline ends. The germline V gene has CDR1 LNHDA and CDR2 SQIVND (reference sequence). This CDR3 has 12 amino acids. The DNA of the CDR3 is TGTGCCAGTAGATACAGTGGTGGTGAAGCTTTCTTT. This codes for CASRYSGGEAFF.

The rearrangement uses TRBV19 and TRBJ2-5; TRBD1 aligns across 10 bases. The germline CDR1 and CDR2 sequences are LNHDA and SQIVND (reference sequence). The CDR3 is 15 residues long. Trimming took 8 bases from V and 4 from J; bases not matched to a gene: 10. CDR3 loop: CASEPGQGLGETQYF. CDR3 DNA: TGTGCCAGTGAGCCGGGACAGGGGCTGGGAGAGACCCAGTACTTC.